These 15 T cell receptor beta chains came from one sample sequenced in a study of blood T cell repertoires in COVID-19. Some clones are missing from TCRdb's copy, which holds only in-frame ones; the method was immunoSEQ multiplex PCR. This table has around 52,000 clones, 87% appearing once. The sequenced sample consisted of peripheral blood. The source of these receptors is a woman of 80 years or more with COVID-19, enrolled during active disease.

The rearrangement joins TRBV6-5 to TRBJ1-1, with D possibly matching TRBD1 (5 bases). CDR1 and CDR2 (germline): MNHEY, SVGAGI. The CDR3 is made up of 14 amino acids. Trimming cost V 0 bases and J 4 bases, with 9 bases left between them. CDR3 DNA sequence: TGTGCCAGCAGTTACTCGGGGGGTTTCACTGAAGCTTTCTTT. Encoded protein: CASSYSGGFTEAFF.

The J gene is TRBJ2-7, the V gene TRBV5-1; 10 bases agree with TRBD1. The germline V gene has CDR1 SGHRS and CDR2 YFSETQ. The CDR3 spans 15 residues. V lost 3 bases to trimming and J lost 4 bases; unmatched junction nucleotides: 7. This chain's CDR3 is CASSSGTGDWYEQYF. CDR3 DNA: TGCGCCAGCAGCTCTGGGACAGGGGACTGGTACGAGCAGTACTTC. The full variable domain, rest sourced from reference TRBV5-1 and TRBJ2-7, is KAGVTQTPRYLIKTRGQQVTLSCSPISGHRSVSWYQQTPGQGLQFLFEYFSETQRNKGNFPGRFSGRQFSNSRSEMNVSTLELGDSALYLCASSSGTGDWYEQYFGPGTRLTVT.

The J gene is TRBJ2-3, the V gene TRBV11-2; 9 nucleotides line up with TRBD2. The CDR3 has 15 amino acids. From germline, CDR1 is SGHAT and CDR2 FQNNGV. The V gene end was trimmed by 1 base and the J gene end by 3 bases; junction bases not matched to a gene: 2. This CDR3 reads CASSLVAGGTDTQYF. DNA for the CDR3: TGTGCCAGCAGCTTAGTGGCGGGGGGGACAGATACGCAGTATTTT.

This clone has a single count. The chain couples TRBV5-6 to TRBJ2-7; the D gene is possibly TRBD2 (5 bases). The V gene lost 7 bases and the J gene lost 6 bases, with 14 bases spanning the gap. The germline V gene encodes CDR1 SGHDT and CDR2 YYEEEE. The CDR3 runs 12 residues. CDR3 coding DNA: TGTGCCAGCGGCCGGAGGCGCGGCGAGCAGTACTTC. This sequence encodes CASGRRRGEQYF.

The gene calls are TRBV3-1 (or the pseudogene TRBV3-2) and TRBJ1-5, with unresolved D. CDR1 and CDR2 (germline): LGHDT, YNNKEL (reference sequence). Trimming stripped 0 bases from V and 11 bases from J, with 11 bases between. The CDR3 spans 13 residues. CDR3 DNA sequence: TGTGCCAGCAGCCAAGATGGTAGCGCTTCCCAGCATTTT. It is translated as CASSQDGSASQHF.

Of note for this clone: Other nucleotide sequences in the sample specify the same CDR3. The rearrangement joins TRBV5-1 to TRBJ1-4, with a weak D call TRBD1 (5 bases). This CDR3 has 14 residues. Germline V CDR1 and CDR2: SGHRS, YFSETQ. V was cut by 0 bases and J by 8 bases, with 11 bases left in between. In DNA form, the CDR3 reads TGCGCCAGCAGCTTGGGGGGCTTGGGGGAAAAACTGTTTTTT. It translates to CASSLGGLGEKLFF. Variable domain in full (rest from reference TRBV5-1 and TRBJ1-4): KAGVTQTPRYLIKTRGQQVTLSCSPISGHRSVSWYQQTPGQGLQFLFEYFSETQRNKGNFPGRFSGRQFSNSRSEMNVSTLELGDSALYLCASSLGGLGEKLFFGSGTQLSVL.

The DNA of the CDR3 is TGTGCCAGCTCACCGGGGCTGGACGCCGCGAACACCGGGGAGCTGTTTTTT. Translating gives CASSPGLDAANTGELFF. V gene TRBV18 combines with J gene TRBJ2-2; possibly TRBD1 for D (5 bases). Germline-derived CDR1 and CDR2 are KGHSH and LQKENI. The CDR3 length is 17 residues. Trimming pared 3 bases from V and 0 bases from J, leaving 14 bases between.

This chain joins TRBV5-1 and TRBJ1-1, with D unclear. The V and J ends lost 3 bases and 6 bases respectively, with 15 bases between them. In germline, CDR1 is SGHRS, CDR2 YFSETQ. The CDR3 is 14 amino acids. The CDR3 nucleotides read TGCGCCAGCAGCTCCGGGCTCCCGCGGGCTGAAGCTTTCTTT. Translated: CASSSGLPRAEAFF.

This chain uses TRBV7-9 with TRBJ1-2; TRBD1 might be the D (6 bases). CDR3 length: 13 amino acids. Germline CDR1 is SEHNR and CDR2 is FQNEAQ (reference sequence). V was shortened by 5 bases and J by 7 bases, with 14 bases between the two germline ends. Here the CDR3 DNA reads TGTGCCAGCAGCACCCGCGGGGGCGGTGGCTACACCTTC. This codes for CASSTRGGGGYTF.

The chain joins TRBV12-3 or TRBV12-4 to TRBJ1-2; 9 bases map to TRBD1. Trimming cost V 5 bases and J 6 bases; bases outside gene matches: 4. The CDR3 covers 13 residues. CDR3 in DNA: TGTGCCAGCAGTGGGACAGGGATTGATGGCTACACCTTC. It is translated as CASSGTGIDGYTF.

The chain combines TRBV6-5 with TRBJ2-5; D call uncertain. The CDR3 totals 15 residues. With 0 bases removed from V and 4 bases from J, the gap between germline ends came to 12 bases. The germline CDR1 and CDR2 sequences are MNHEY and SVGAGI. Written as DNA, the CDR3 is TGTGCCAGCAGTTACTCCACAACCCCTCCAGAGACCCAGTACTTC. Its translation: CASSYSTTPPETQYF.

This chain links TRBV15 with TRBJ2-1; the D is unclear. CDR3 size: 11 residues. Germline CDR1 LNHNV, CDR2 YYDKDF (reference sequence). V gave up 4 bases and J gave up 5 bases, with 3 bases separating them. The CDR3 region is CATSINNEQFF. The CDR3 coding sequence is TGTGCCACCAGCATCAACAATGAGCAGTTCTTC.

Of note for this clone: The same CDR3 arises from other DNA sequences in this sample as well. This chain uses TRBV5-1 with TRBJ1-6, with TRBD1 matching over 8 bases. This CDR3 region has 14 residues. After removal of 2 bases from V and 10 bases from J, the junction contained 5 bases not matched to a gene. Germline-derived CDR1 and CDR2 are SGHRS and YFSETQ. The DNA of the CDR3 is TGCGCCAGCAGCTTAGGACAGGGTGGATCACCCCTCCACTTT. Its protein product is CASSLGQGGSPLHF.

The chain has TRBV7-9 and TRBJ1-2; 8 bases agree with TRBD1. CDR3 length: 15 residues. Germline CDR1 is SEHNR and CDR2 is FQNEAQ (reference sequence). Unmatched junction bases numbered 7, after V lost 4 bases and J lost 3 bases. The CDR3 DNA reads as TGTGCCAGCAGCTGGGGAACAGGGGGGGACTATGGCTACACCTTC. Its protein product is CASSWGTGGDYGYTF.

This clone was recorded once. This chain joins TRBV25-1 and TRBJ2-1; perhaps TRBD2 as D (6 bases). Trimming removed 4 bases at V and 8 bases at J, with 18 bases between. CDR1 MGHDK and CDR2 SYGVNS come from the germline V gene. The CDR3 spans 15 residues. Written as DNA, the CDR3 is TGTGCCAGCAGTGCCGGGGGTTTGGGGAAACATGAGCAGTTCTTC. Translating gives CASSAGGLGKHEQFF.